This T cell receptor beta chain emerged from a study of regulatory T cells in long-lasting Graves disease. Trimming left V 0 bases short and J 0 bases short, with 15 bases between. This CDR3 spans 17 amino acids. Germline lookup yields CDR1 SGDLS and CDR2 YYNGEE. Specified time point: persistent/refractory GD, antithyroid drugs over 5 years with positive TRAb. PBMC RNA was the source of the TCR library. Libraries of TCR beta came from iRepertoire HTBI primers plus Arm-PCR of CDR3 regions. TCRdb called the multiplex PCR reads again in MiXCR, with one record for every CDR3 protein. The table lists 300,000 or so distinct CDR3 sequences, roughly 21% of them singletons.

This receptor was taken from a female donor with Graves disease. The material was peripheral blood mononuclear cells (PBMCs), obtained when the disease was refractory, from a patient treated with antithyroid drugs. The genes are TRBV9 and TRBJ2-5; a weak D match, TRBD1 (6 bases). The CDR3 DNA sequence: TGTGCCAGCAGCGTAGCTACATCTCAGGGGTACCAAGAGACCCAGTACTTC. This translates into CASSVATSQGYQETQYF. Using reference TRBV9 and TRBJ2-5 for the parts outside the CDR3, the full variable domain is DSGVTQTPKHLITATGQRVTLRCSPRSGDLSVYWYQQSLDQGLQFLIQYYNGEERAKGNILERFSAQQFPDLHSELNLSSLELGDSALYFCASSVATSQGYQETQYFGPGTRLLVL.